The present TCR beta chain was sequenced within a study of blood T cell repertoires in COVID-19. Study at large: Some COVID-19 samples were acute and others convalescent; all came from the United States, Italy and Spain.

Only in-frame clones appear in the TCRdb table, and some are missing; sequencing was by immunoSEQ multiplex PCR. Among around 95,000 clones, about 84% were seen once, and the ten largest hold around 13%. CDR1 and CDR2 from the germline V gene are MNHEY and SVGAGI. The CDR3 runs to 15 residues. V was trimmed by 5 bases and J by 4 bases, leaving 16 bases between them. What was sequenced was peripheral blood. The genes are TRBV6-5 and TRBJ2-3; D perhaps matches TRBD1 (8 bases). The source is a human donor in a cohort sampled during active COVID-19. CDR3 sequence (DNA): TGTGCCAGCAGTCTATACAGGGGGGGTGCAGATACGCAGTATTTT. Encoded protein: CASSLYRGGADTQYF.